This T cell receptor (beta chain) was captured by sequencing in a study of cytomegalovirus exposure and HLA in healthy donors. Study-wide findings and caveats: The majority of TCR sequences were rare, yet some public TCRs appeared in many donors.

Germline lookup yields CDR1 MNHEY and CDR2 SMNVEV (reference sequence). The CDR3 has 15 amino acids. Trimming left V 6 bases short and J 4 bases short, with 18 bases between. This clone turned up a few times. Its antigen remains unidentified. The PCR used 60 Vbeta and 13 Jbeta primers. The assay was immunoSEQ multiplex PCR, and TCRdb's table has in-frame clones only and misses some. The sample lists 90,000 to 140,000 clones; about 12% were seen once. The sequence was collected from a man aged 40-55 years in good health and CMV-seropositive. This chain uses TRBV27 with TRBJ1-2, with D hard to call. Sequenced sample: PBMCs. The CDR3 spells CASSSAKGGPYGYTF. Here the CDR3 DNA reads TGTGCCAGCAGCTCCGCCAAGGGAGGGCCCTATGGCTACACCTTC.